This entry features one T cell receptor beta chain sequence. The antigen is undetermined. Trimming left V 7 bases short and J 7 bases short, with 16 bases between. There are 14 residues in the CDR3. Per the germline V gene, CDR1 is MNHEY and CDR2 is SMNVEV (reference sequence). The data are from a study of T cell responses to AZD1222 COVID-19 vaccine. Study outcomes and limitations: Vaccine-associated CD4 TCRs ranged over spike, dominating at 160-218 and 743-854. A reported finding is that nearly half of spike-specific TCRs target unmutated variant regions. Elevations in Spike-specific TCR breadth and depth followed administration of two AZD1222 doses. Females made up more of the donors, who were largely white British, and clonal diversity may have come out too low.

Measured with immunoSEQ multiplex PCR; TCRdb has only the in-frame clones, and not every one. Seen here are 130,000 to 150,000 clones, 91% observed once, and the top ten hold 5%. This clonotype originated in an adult in good health. The sample in question was peripheral blood, obtained on day 0 of AZD1222 vaccination. V gene TRBV27 combines with J gene TRBJ1-4; D remains unclear. The chain's CDR3 is CASTTQDGGEKLFF. CDR3 bases: TGTGCCAGCACCACTCAAGACGGTGGTGAAAAACTGTTTTTT.